This TCR beta chain originates from a study of Tregs in tolerant kidney transplant recipients. Germline-derived CDR1 and CDR2 are MNHEY and SVGAGI. CDR3 length: 12 residues. Trimming shortened V by 2 bases and J by 8 bases, and 7 bases separated the two germline ends. Libraries were prepared by immunoSEQ multiplex PCR; TCRdb keeps only in-frame clonotypes and omits some of them. The repertoire holds some 100,000 clones, with around nine tenths as singletons. The chain employs TRBV6-5 and TRBJ2-1; D not resolved. Sequenced material: CD4+ T cells from blood. This clonotype was obtained from a human donor in good health. DNA of the CDR3: TGTGCCAGCAGTTACAGAAGGGATGAGCAGTTCTTC. This encodes CASSYRRDEQFF.